Each of the 27 T cell receptor beta chains below was sequenced from the same sample in a study of blood T cell repertoires in COVID-19. Some clones are missing from TCRdb's copy, which holds only in-frame ones; the method was immunoSEQ multiplex PCR. This table has tens of thousands of clones, 70% to 90% appearing once. The sample consisted of peripheral blood. All receptors come from a woman older than 75 with COVID-19, enrolled during active disease.

The chain has TRBV11-2 and TRBJ2-7, with 8 bases fitting TRBD1. CDR1 and CDR2 from the germline V gene are SGHAT and FQNNGV. CDR3 length: 15 amino acids. Unmatched junction bases numbered 7, after V lost 5 bases and J lost 1 base. As DNA, the CDR3 is TGTGCCAGCAGCAGATGGGGACAGGAGTCCTACGAGCAGTACTTC. It yields the protein CASSRWGQESYEQYF.

The V gene is TRBV7-3, the J gene TRBJ2-2; 8 bases map to TRBD1. Germline CDR1 and CDR2: SGHTA and FQGTGA. This CDR3 has 14 residues. V shed 3 bases, J shed 4 bases, and the junction held 1 base outside the gene matches. CDR3 protein: CASSFTGGTGELFF. The DNA for the CDR3 is TGTGCCAGCAGCTTCACAGGGGGCACCGGGGAGCTGTTTTTT.

This clone was found once. This chain uses TRBV2 with TRBJ2-1; 7 nucleotides agree with TRBD1. The V and J ends lost 3 bases and 7 bases, in that order; junction bases with no gene match: 9. In germline, CDR1 is SNHLY, CDR2 FYNNEI. The CDR3 is 15 residues long. CDR3: CASSESTGTENEQFF. CDR3 coding DNA: TGTGCCAGCAGTGAGTCGACAGGGACGGAAAATGAGCAGTTCTTC.

The rearrangement links TRBV6-5 to TRBJ1-1; TRBD1 matches at 7 bases. The CDR3 is 11 residues long. V lost 6 bases and J lost 6; bases outside the gene matches: 1. From germline, CDR1 is MNHEY and CDR2 SVGAGI. The CDR3 protein is CASSQGAEAFF. CDR3 in DNA: TGTGCCAGCAGCCAGGGGGCTGAAGCTTTCTTT.

V usage is TRBV6-2 or TRBV6-3 and J usage is TRBJ1-6; D may be TRBD1 (5 bases). This CDR3 spans 13 amino acids. V was pared by 5 bases and J by 8 bases, with 10 bases between. Germline CDR1 MNHEY, CDR2 SVGEGT. Here the CDR3 reads CASSERQYSPLHF. Written as DNA, the CDR3 is TGTGCCAGCAGTGAGAGACAGTATTCACCCCTCCACTTT.

This chain joins TRBV29-1 and TRBJ1-2; 9 nucleotides match TRBD1. The germline V gene has CDR1 SQVTM and CDR2 ANQGSEA. V shed 6 bases, J shed 6 bases, and the junction held 11 bases outside the gene matches. The CDR3 spans 14 residues. Written as DNA, the CDR3 is TGCAGCGTCGCCCCACAGGGGGCATTGAATGGCTACACCTTC. Protein product: CSVAPQGALNGYTF.

The chain is built from TRBV7-3 and TRBJ2-3, with D possibly TRBD2 on 6 matching bases. The CDR3 has 14 residues. V was clipped by 4 bases and J by 5 bases, with 13 bases between them. CDR1 SGHTA and CDR2 FQGTGA come from the germline V gene. The CDR3 sequence: CASSYGTYRDTQYF. The CDR3 coding sequence is TGTGCCAGCAGCTACGGGACTTACAGAGATACGCAGTATTTT. The full variable domain, completed using reference TRBV7-3 and TRBJ2-3, is GAGVSQTPSNKVTEKGKYVELRCDPISGHTALYWYRQSLGQGPEFLIYFQGTGAADDSGLPNDRFFAVRPEGSVSTLKIQRTERGDSAVYLCASSYGTYRDTQYFGPGTRLTVL.

This chain connects TRBV7-3 to TRBJ2-4; 10 nucleotides match TRBD2. The V segment lost 6 bases and the J segment 2 bases; nucleotides outside the gene matches: 16. Germline lookup yields CDR1 SGHTA and CDR2 FQGTGA. The CDR3 extends over 19 amino acids. The DNA of the CDR3 is TGTGCCAGCAGTCCCCGCCCCCGCACTAGCGGGGATCCCAAAAACATTCAGTACTTC. This codes for CASSPRPRTSGDPKNIQYF.

The rearrangement uses TRBV5-4 and TRBJ1-1; TRBD1 is a possible D gene (6 bases). CDR3 length: 14 amino acids. CDR1 is SGHNT, CDR2 YYREEE, per germline (reference sequence). V was pared by 4 bases and J by 1 base, with 11 bases between. As DNA, the CDR3 is TGTGCCAGCAGCCCCGACAGGAGGAACACTGAAGCTTTCTTT. Encoded protein: CASSPDRRNTEAFF.

This chain joins TRBV9 and TRBJ2-4, with a tentative D call TRBD2 (5 bases). The CDR3 sequence is 14 residues long. V was clipped by 1 base and J by 3 bases, with 8 bases between them. In germline, CDR1 is SGDLS, CDR2 YYNGEE. CDR3 DNA sequence: TGTGCCAGCAGCGTAAGAGGAGGCAAAAACATTCAGTACTTC. This gives the protein CASSVRGGKNIQYF.

CDR3 protein: CASSSLPSYNEQFF. The DNA for the CDR3 is TGTGCCAGCAGTTCCCTTCCTTCCTACAATGAGCAGTTCTTC. The chain combines TRBV28 with TRBJ2-1; no clear D gene. CDR3 length: 14 amino acids. Germline values: CDR1 MDHEN, CDR2 SYDVKM. V was pared by 4 bases and J by 1 base, with 8 bases between.

The rearrangement joins TRBV5-5 to TRBJ2-1, with 7 bases that match TRBD2. Trimming at V came to 4 bases and at J to 7 bases, leaving 23 bases not matched to a gene. CDR1 and CDR2 (germline): SGHKS, YYEKEE (reference sequence). The CDR3 has 19 residues. The CDR3 nucleotides read TGTGCCAGCAGCCTTCGGGCCCGGGCGGGGCTAGCGGAGGGAAATGAGCAGTTCTTC. Its protein is CASSLRARAGLAEGNEQFF.

The chain recombines TRBV19 with TRBJ1-4; D uncertain. V was shortened by 3 bases and J by 7 bases, with 12 bases between the two germline ends. The CDR3 has 14 amino acids. CDR1 is LNHDA and CDR2 is SQIVND in the germline V gene (reference sequence). The CDR3 coding sequence is TGTGCCAGTAGTATCCGGGGAAGAGGTGAAAAACTGTTTTTT. Its translation is CASSIRGRGEKLFF.

The chain carries TRBV19 and TRBJ2-5; 15 bases match TRBD2. The V segment lost 6 bases and the J segment 2 bases; nucleotides outside the gene matches: 7. Germline V gene sequence: CDR1 LNHDA, CDR2 SQIVND (reference sequence). The CDR3 runs to 17 residues. The CDR3 DNA sequence: TGTGCCAGTAGAGGACTAGCGGGGGGGCCCGGGCAAGAGACCCAGTACTTC. Amino acid sequence: CASRGLAGGPGQETQYF.

The rearrangement links TRBV6-1 to TRBJ2-3, with TRBD1 as a possible D gene (5 bases). V dropped 2 bases and J dropped 1 base, with 13 bases sitting between them. Germline V gene sequence: CDR1 MNHNS, CDR2 SASEGT. This CDR3 region has 16 residues. CDR3 loop: CASSEWGGEGTDTQYF. CDR3 bases: TGTGCCAGCAGTGAATGGGGCGGAGAGGGCACAGATACGCAGTATTTT.

The genes are TRBV2 and TRBJ1-2; no firm D call. CDR3 size: 12 residues. The germline gives CDR1 SNHLY, CDR2 FYNNEI. V shed 6 bases and J shed 3 bases, with 8 bases lying between them. CDR3 sequence: CASRETDYGYTF. CDR3 coding DNA: TGTGCCAGCAGAGAAACGGACTATGGCTACACCTTC.

The chain has TRBV5-6 and TRBJ2-1; tentative D call: TRBD1 (6 bases). CDR3 size: 15 residues. Germline V gene data show CDR1 as SGHDT and CDR2 as YYEEEE. V lost 4 bases and J lost 0, with 11 bases in between. CDR3 protein: CASSGRDTSYNEQFF. In nucleotides, the CDR3 is TGTGCCAGCAGCGGCCGGGACACCTCCTACAATGAGCAGTTCTTC. Full variable domain (rest looked up from reference TRBV5-6 and TRBJ2-1): DAGVTQSPTHLIKTRGQQVTLRCSPKSGHDTVSWYQQALGQGPQFIFQYYEEEERQRGNFPDRFSGHQFPNYSSELNVNALLLGDSALYLCASSGRDTSYNEQFFGPGTRLTVL.

The genes are TRBV7-8 and TRBJ2-7, with a possible D match to TRBD1 (5 bases). Per germline, CDR1 SGHVS and CDR2 FQNEAQ. Trimming removed 3 bases from V and 3 bases from J, with 12 bases in between. This CDR3 is built from 14 residues. CDR3 residues: CASSLGLGSYEQYF. CDR3 nucleotide sequence: TGTGCCAGCAGCTTGGGGCTAGGAAGCTACGAGCAGTACTTC.

The V call is TRBV7-9, the J call TRBJ1-2, with 10 bases matching TRBD1. J lost 6 bases, V lost 5 bases, and 12 bases had no gene match. Germline CDR1 reads SEHNR; CDR2 reads FQNEAQ (reference sequence). The CDR3 consists of 16 residues. The CDR3 loop is CASSLPLGTGDNGYTF. The DNA for the CDR3 is TGTGCCAGCAGCCTCCCCCTGGGGACAGGGGACAATGGCTACACCTTC.

On this clone itself: Germline is not matched at one junction end, which may reflect a read error. The chain uses TRBV28 and TRBJ2-7, with D possibly TRBD1 on 8 matching bases. Germline V gene sequence: CDR1 MDHEN, CDR2 SYDVKM. CDR3 length: 14 amino acids. CDR3 bases: TGTGCCAGCAAAGACAGGGGAGGGAATTACGGGCAGTACTTC. It encodes CASKDRGGNYGQYF.

This chain joins TRBV18 and TRBJ2-7; 9 bases are shared with TRBD1. J was trimmed by 3 bases and V by 6 bases; bases with no gene match: 9. This CDR3 comprises 15 residues. Germline CDR1 is KGHSH and CDR2 is LQKENI. The CDR3 DNA sequence: TGTGCCAGCTCCGAAAGGGACAGGGTTGGCTACGAGCAGTACTTC. It translates to CASSERDRVGYEQYF.

J is TRBJ2-1 and V is TRBV18; 7 nucleotides match TRBD1. There are 12 residues in the CDR3. The junction had 1 base not matched to a gene; V was cut back by 10 bases and J by 1 base. CDR1 KGHSH and CDR2 LQKENI come from the germline V gene. CDR3 DNA sequence: TGTGCCACGGGACAGTCCTACAATGAGCAGTTCTTC. Translating gives CATGQSYNEQFF.

Here the CDR3 DNA reads TGTGCCAGCAGTTTTCCGGCGGGAGGCACAGATACGCAGTATTTT. Translating it yields CASSFPAGGTDTQYF. The chain is built from TRBV28 and TRBJ2-3; TRBD2 aligns across 7 bases. Trimming removed 3 bases from V and 1 base from J; junction bases left unmatched: 4. Germline lookup yields CDR1 MDHEN and CDR2 SYDVKM. There are 15 residues in the CDR3. Using reference TRBV28 and TRBJ2-3 for the parts outside the CDR3, the full variable domain is DVKVTQSSRYLVKRTGEKVFLECVQDMDHENMFWYRQDPGLGLRLIYFSYDVKMKEKGDIPEGYSVSREKKERFSLILESASTNQTSMYLCASSFPAGGTDTQYFGPGTRLTVL.

The chain carries TRBV11-3 and TRBJ2-7, with TRBD2 matching 9 bases. CDR3 length: 19 amino acids. The ends lost 0 bases at V and 4 bases at J; junction bases unmatched: 16. CDR1 SGHNT and CDR2 YENEEA come from the germline V gene. CDR3 DNA sequence: TGTGCCAGCAGCTTAGATCCTTTTGGGGGCGGGAGGGCCAGTTACGAGCAGTACTTC. Translation: CASSLDPFGGGRASYEQYF.

The chain combines TRBV5-1 with TRBJ1-6; 7 bases fit TRBD1. V gave up 0 bases and J gave up 0 bases; unmatched junction bases: 6. The germline gives CDR1 SGHRS, CDR2 YFSETQ. This CDR3 spans 18 amino acids. The CDR3 DNA reads as TGCGCCAGCAGCTTGGGGGGACAGAGGAGCTCCTATAATTCACCCCTCCACTTT. Protein: CASSLGGQRSSYNSPLHF.

This clone was picked up a small number of times. The chain combines TRBV18 with TRBJ1-1, with D unclear. From germline, CDR1 is KGHSH and CDR2 LQKENI. Trimming took 3 bases from V and 2 from J, leaving 19 bases between them. This CDR3 comprises 17 residues. CDR3 residues: CASSPVLASTLNTEAFF. The CDR3 bases are TGTGCCAGCTCACCGGTGCTTGCTTCGACACTCAACACTGAAGCTTTCTTT.

This clone was seen a single time. This rearrangement joins TRBV5-6 to TRBJ1-2, with D perhaps matching TRBD1 (6 bases). CDR3 length: 14 residues. In germline, CDR1 is SGHDT, CDR2 YYEEEE. The ends were cut back, 0 bases at V and 5 bases at J, with 11 bases in the middle. The CDR3 sequence: CASSLVGQGYGYTF. The CDR3 nucleotides read TGTGCCAGCAGCTTGGTTGGGCAGGGGTATGGCTACACCTTC.